These T cell receptor beta chains were read from a single sample in a study of response to subunit inactivated influenza vaccine. TCRdb reprocessed the RT-PCR reads with MiXCR, giving one entry per CDR3 protein. The sample comprises more than 700,000 distinct CDR3 sequences, 21% of which are singletons, and 10% rests with the top ten. The sequenced sample was PBMCs from blood, obtained more than 4 days after vaccination. These receptors were collected from a man aged 50 to 59 who received an inactivated influenza vaccine. The CDR3 runs from the conserved cysteine through the conserved F or W. Each record gives: clone size, J gene, D gene, V gene, CDR3 length, CDR3 protein, CDR3 DNA. D genes are given only for firm matches. Size values are once, few and many counts, or a class for expanded clones, and some rows have none.

clone_size: NA; j_call: TRBJ2-7; d_call: NA; v_call: TRBV11-2; cdr3_length: 15; cdr3_aa: CASSLDRMSTYEQYF; cdr3_nt: TGTGCCAGCAGCTTAGATCGGATGAGCACCTACGAGCAGTACTTC
clone_size: few; j_call: TRBJ1-5; d_call: TRBD1; v_call: TRBV2; cdr3_length: 16; cdr3_aa: CASSLGTEYSNQPQHF; cdr3_nt: TGTGCCAGCAGCCTCGGGACAGAATATAGCAATCAGCCCCAGCATTTT
clone_size: NA; j_call: TRBJ2-7; d_call: TRBD1; v_call: TRBV20-1; cdr3_length: 14; cdr3_aa: CRAGGQTHSYEQYF; cdr3_nt: TGCAGAGCAGGGGGACAGACACACTCCTACGAGCAGTACTTC
clone_size: NA; j_call: TRBJ2-7; d_call: NA; v_call: TRBV6-2/TRBV6-3; cdr3_length: 14; cdr3_aa: CASSYWQGTYEQYF; cdr3_nt: TGTGCCAGCAGTTACTGGCAGGGTACCTACGAGCAGTACTTC
clone_size: few; j_call: TRBJ2-2; d_call: NA; v_call: TRBV10-3; cdr3_length: 18; cdr3_aa: CAISSSSTGRTNTGELFF; cdr3_nt: TGTGCCATCAGTTCGAGTTCTACAGGGAGGACGAACACCGGGGAGCTGTTTTTT
clone_size: few; j_call: TRBJ1-2; d_call: NA; v_call: TRBV7-9; cdr3_length: 14; cdr3_aa: CASSSDLVSYGYTF; cdr3_nt: TGTGCCAGCAGCTCCGATCTTGTGAGCTATGGCTACACCTTC
clone_size: few; j_call: TRBJ2-2; d_call: NA; v_call: TRBV29-1; cdr3_length: 12; cdr3_aa: CSADSNTGELFF; cdr3_nt: TGCAGCGCGGACAGTAACACCGGGGAGCTGTTTTTT
clone_size: NA; j_call: TRBJ2-4; d_call: NA; v_call: TRBV5-1; cdr3_length: 16; cdr3_aa: CASSLEWGLAKNIQYF; cdr3_nt: TGCGCCAGCAGCTTGGAGTGGGGGCTAGCCAAAAACATTCAGTACTTC
clone_size: NA; j_call: TRBJ2-1; d_call: TRBD2; v_call: TRBV20-1; cdr3_length: 18; cdr3_aa: CSAGRGLAGGRWPNEQFF; cdr3_nt: TGCAGTGCTGGAAGGGGACTAGCGGGGGGGCGATGGCCTAATGAGCAGTTCTTC
clone_size: NA; j_call: TRBJ1-5; d_call: NA; v_call: TRBV28; cdr3_length: 14; cdr3_aa: CASSLVYSNQPQHF; cdr3_nt: TGTGCCAGCAGCCTCGTATATAGCAATCAGCCCCAGCATTTT
clone_size: few; j_call: TRBJ2-7; d_call: NA; v_call: TRBV6-6; cdr3_length: 12; cdr3_aa: CASGLFSYEQYF; cdr3_nt: TGTGCCAGCGGACTGTTCTCCTACGAGCAGTACTTC
clone_size: many; j_call: TRBJ2-1; d_call: NA; v_call: TRBV6-5; cdr3_length: 14; cdr3_aa: CASSYSTVGNEQFF; cdr3_nt: TGTGCCAGCAGTTACTCAACGGTGGGCAATGAGCAGTTCTTC
clone_size: few; j_call: TRBJ2-1; d_call: NA; v_call: TRBV5-5; cdr3_length: 15; cdr3_aa: CASSFPLTGRNEQFF; cdr3_nt: TGTGCCAGCAGCTTCCCGTTGACAGGTAGGAATGAGCAGTTCTTC
clone_size: many; j_call: TRBJ2-3; d_call: NA; v_call: TRBV3-1; cdr3_length: 13; cdr3_aa: CASSTTSTDTQYF; cdr3_nt: TGTGCCAGCAGCACCACTAGCACAGATACGCAGTATTTT
clone_size: few; j_call: TRBJ2-1; d_call: NA; v_call: TRBV21-1; cdr3_length: 16; cdr3_aa: CASRYGGSWSYNEQFF; cdr3_nt: TGTGCCAGCAGATACGGCGGGAGCTGGTCCTACAATGAGCAGTTCTTC
clone_size: NA; j_call: TRBJ2-1; d_call: TRBD1; v_call: TRBV29-1; cdr3_length: 14; cdr3_aa: CSGWPGTGSNEQFF; cdr3_nt: TGCAGCGGATGGCCCGGGACAGGGAGCAATGAGCAGTTCTTC
clone_size: many; j_call: TRBJ1-1; d_call: NA; v_call: TRBV27; cdr3_length: 14; cdr3_aa: CASSSSALNTEAFF; cdr3_nt: TGTGCCAGCAGTTCAAGCGCTCTGAACACTGAAGCTTTCTTT
clone_size: NA; j_call: TRBJ2-4; d_call: NA; v_call: TRBV10-3; cdr3_length: 13; cdr3_aa: CAIRNHTKNIQYF; cdr3_nt: TGTGCCATCAGAAACCACACGAAAAACATTCAGTACTTC
clone_size: few; j_call: TRBJ2-2; d_call: NA; v_call: TRBV12-3/TRBV12-4; cdr3_length: 12; cdr3_aa: CASSPTPVELFF; cdr3_nt: TGTGCCAGCAGTCCCACACCAGTGGAGCTGTTTTTT
clone_size: NA; j_call: TRBJ2-7; d_call: NA; v_call: TRBV6-5; cdr3_length: 16; cdr3_aa: CASSYSIGRPSYEQYF; cdr3_nt: TGTGCCAGCAGTTACTCGATAGGACGTCCGTCCTACGAGCAGTACTTC
clone_size: few; j_call: TRBJ2-7; d_call: TRBD1; v_call: TRBV28; cdr3_length: 13; cdr3_aa: CASTLLGGLEQYF; cdr3_nt: TGTGCCAGCACCCTACTAGGGGGCCTCGAGCAGTACTTC
clone_size: NA; j_call: TRBJ2-7; d_call: NA; v_call: TRBV4-2; cdr3_length: 15; cdr3_aa: CASSQDTATPYEQYF; cdr3_nt: TGTGCCAGCAGCCAAGATACGGCCACCCCCTACGAGCAGTACTTC
clone_size: many; j_call: TRBJ2-7; d_call: NA; v_call: TRBV7-8; cdr3_length: 15; cdr3_aa: CASSPMGTAKYEQYF; cdr3_nt: TGTGCCAGCAGCCCAATGGGGACCGCTAAGTACGAGCAGTACTTC
clone_size: NA; j_call: TRBJ2-6; d_call: NA; v_call: TRBV6-1; cdr3_length: 16; cdr3_aa: CASGVGGNSGANVLTF; cdr3_nt: TGTGCCAGCGGGGTAGGGGGAAACTCTGGGGCCAACGTCCTGACTTTC
clone_size: NA; j_call: TRBJ1-3; d_call: NA; v_call: TRBV15; cdr3_length: 15; cdr3_aa: CATSTRQSSGNTIYF; cdr3_nt: TGTGCCACCAGCACAAGACAGTCCTCTGGAAACACCATATATTTT
clone_size: NA; j_call: TRBJ2-5; d_call: TRBD1; v_call: TRBV24-1; cdr3_length: 14; cdr3_aa: CATSHLDRPETQYF; cdr3_nt: TGTGCCACCAGTCATTTGGACAGGCCGGAGACCCAGTACTTC
clone_size: NA; j_call: TRBJ2-4; d_call: TRBD1; v_call: TRBV5-1; cdr3_length: 16; cdr3_aa: CASSLAPGQGVYIQYF; cdr3_nt: TGCGCCAGCAGCTTGGCCCCGGGACAGGGGGTTTACATTCAGTACTTC
clone_size: NA; j_call: TRBJ2-7; d_call: NA; v_call: TRBV20-1; cdr3_length: 14; cdr3_aa: CSAGSRGSSYEQYF; cdr3_nt: TGCAGTGCTGGATCGCGGGGAAGTTCCTACGAGCAGTACTTC
clone_size: NA; j_call: TRBJ2-5; d_call: NA; v_call: TRBV15; cdr3_length: 15; cdr3_aa: CATSKRGGGQETQYF; cdr3_nt: TGTGCCACCAGCAAACGAGGGGGGGGACAAGAGACCCAGTACTTC
clone_size: NA; j_call: TRBJ2-3; d_call: TRBD2; v_call: TRBV28; cdr3_length: 15; cdr3_aa: CASTRLAGGTDTQYF; cdr3_nt: TGTGCCAGCACCAGACTAGCGGGGGGCACAGATACGCAGTATTTT
clone_size: NA; j_call: TRBJ2-1; d_call: NA; v_call: TRBV6-2/TRBV6-3; cdr3_length: 15; cdr3_aa: CASSYLQGRMNEQFF; cdr3_nt: TGTGCCAGCAGTTACCTACAGGGAAGGATGAATGAGCAGTTCTTC
clone_size: NA; j_call: TRBJ2-1; d_call: NA; v_call: TRBV5-1; cdr3_length: 13; cdr3_aa: CASSFSSHNEQFF; cdr3_nt: TGCGCCAGCAGCTTTAGTTCCCACAATGAGCAGTTCTTC
clone_size: many; j_call: TRBJ2-5; d_call: NA; v_call: TRBV10-3; cdr3_length: 14; cdr3_aa: CAISERDGDETQYF; cdr3_nt: TGTGCCATCAGTGAACGGGACGGTGACGAGACCCAGTACTTC
clone_size: NA; j_call: TRBJ2-1; d_call: TRBD2; v_call: TRBV7-8; cdr3_length: 14; cdr3_aa: CASSLGRERTEQFF; cdr3_nt: TGTGCCAGCAGCTTAGGGCGGGAGCGTACGGAGCAGTTCTTC
clone_size: few; j_call: TRBJ2-3; d_call: TRBD2; v_call: TRBV12-3/TRBV12-4; cdr3_length: 16; cdr3_aa: CASSTAAGGSTDTQYF; cdr3_nt: TGTGCCAGCAGCACTGCAGCGGGAGGGAGCACAGATACGCAGTATTTT
clone_size: few; j_call: TRBJ2-2; d_call: TRBD2; v_call: TRBV20-1; cdr3_length: 19; cdr3_aa: CSARSNRAGGFANTGELFF; cdr3_nt: TGCAGTGCTAGATCCAATCGGGCGGGGGGATTCGCGAACACCGGGGAGCTGTTTTTT
clone_size: few; j_call: TRBJ2-6; d_call: TRBD2; v_call: TRBV15; cdr3_length: 15; cdr3_aa: CATGLAGSGANVLTF; cdr3_nt: TGTGCCACGGGACTAGCGGGCTCTGGGGCCAACGTCCTGACTTTC
clone_size: few; j_call: TRBJ2-1; d_call: NA; v_call: TRBV7-9; cdr3_length: 13; cdr3_aa: CASTRRGYNEQFF; cdr3_nt: TGTGCCAGCACCCGAAGGGGCTACAATGAGCAGTTCTTC
clone_size: NA; j_call: TRBJ2-7; d_call: NA; v_call: TRBV20-1; cdr3_length: 12; cdr3_aa: CSARDLTNEQYF; cdr3_nt: TGCAGTGCTAGGGACCTCACAAACGAGCAGTACTTC
clone_size: few; j_call: TRBJ2-4; d_call: NA; v_call: TRBV5-1; cdr3_length: 14; cdr3_aa: CASSLGATGNIQYF; cdr3_nt: TGCGCCAGCAGCTTGGGGGCTACAGGGAACATTCAGTACTTC
clone_size: NA; j_call: TRBJ2-7; d_call: NA; v_call: TRBV6-5; cdr3_length: 16; cdr3_aa: CASSYSKGQHTYEQYF; cdr3_nt: TGTGCCAGCAGTTACTCGAAAGGACAGCATACCTACGAGCAGTACTTC
clone_size: NA; j_call: TRBJ2-7; d_call: NA; v_call: TRBV6-9; cdr3_length: 13; cdr3_aa: CASSKTPYYEQYF; cdr3_nt: TGTGCCAGCAGTAAGACCCCCTACTACGAGCAGTACTTC
clone_size: NA; j_call: TRBJ2-6; d_call: NA; v_call: TRBV27; cdr3_length: 17; cdr3_aa: CASSFVGAISGANVLTF; cdr3_nt: TGTGCCAGCAGTTTTGTCGGAGCCATCTCTGGGGCCAACGTCCTGACTTTC
clone_size: NA; j_call: TRBJ2-1; d_call: NA; v_call: TRBV29-1; cdr3_length: 12; cdr3_aa: CSVEDVHNEQFF; cdr3_nt: TGCAGCGTTGAAGATGTGCACAATGAGCAGTTCTTC
clone_size: few; j_call: TRBJ2-7; d_call: NA; v_call: TRBV28; cdr3_length: 17; cdr3_aa: CASSLPSWGEDSYEQYF; cdr3_nt: TGTGCCAGCAGTCTACCCAGTTGGGGTGAAGACTCCTACGAGCAGTACTTC
clone_size: many; j_call: TRBJ1-1; d_call: NA; v_call: TRBV5-1; cdr3_length: 14; cdr3_aa: CASSPGSMNTEAFF; cdr3_nt: TGCGCCAGCAGCCCCGGGTCCATGAACACTGAAGCTTTCTTT
clone_size: NA; j_call: TRBJ2-3; d_call: NA; v_call: TRBV19; cdr3_length: 15; cdr3_aa: CASSMRGTSTDTQYF; cdr3_nt: TGTGCCAGTAGTATGAGGGGCACTAGCACAGATACGCAGTATTTT
clone_size: NA; j_call: TRBJ1-1; d_call: NA; v_call: TRBV5-4; cdr3_length: 13; cdr3_aa: CASRPDSNTEAFF; cdr3_nt: TGTGCCAGCAGACCCGACAGTAACACTGAAGCTTTCTTT
clone_size: few; j_call: TRBJ2-3; d_call: NA; v_call: TRBV15; cdr3_length: 16; cdr3_aa: CATSPISTDSTDTQYF; cdr3_nt: TGTGCCACCAGCCCTATTTCGACGGACAGCACAGATACGCAGTATTTT
clone_size: few; j_call: TRBJ2-1; d_call: NA; v_call: TRBV7-9; cdr3_length: 16; cdr3_aa: CASSLEGSGIVNEQFF; cdr3_nt: TGTGCCAGCAGCTTAGAGGGGTCCGGGATCGTCAATGAGCAGTTCTTC
clone_size: NA; j_call: TRBJ2-1; d_call: TRBD2; v_call: TRBV29-1; cdr3_length: 14; cdr3_aa: CSYSMGLEKDEQFF; cdr3_nt: TGCAGCTATTCGATGGGACTAGAGAAGGATGAGCAGTTCTTC
clone_size: few; j_call: TRBJ1-2; d_call: TRBD1; v_call: TRBV28; cdr3_length: 16; cdr3_aa: CASSRPGTGDFYGYTF; cdr3_nt: TGTGCCAGCAGCCGGCCGGGGACAGGCGATTTCTATGGCTACACCTTC
clone_size: NA; j_call: TRBJ2-2; d_call: TRBD2; v_call: TRBV7-2; cdr3_length: 15; cdr3_aa: CASSLGTSRSGELFF; cdr3_nt: TGTGCCAGCAGCTTAGGGACTAGCCGGTCCGGGGAGCTGTTTTTT
clone_size: many; j_call: TRBJ2-1; d_call: TRBD2; v_call: TRBV24-1; cdr3_length: 16; cdr3_aa: CATSDNGRNSYNEQFF; cdr3_nt: TGTGCCACCAGTGATAACGGGAGGAACTCCTACAATGAGCAGTTCTTC
clone_size: few; j_call: TRBJ2-5; d_call: NA; v_call: TRBV29-1; cdr3_length: 12; cdr3_aa: CSVGESQETQYF; cdr3_nt: TGCAGCGTTGGGGAATCCCAAGAGACCCAGTACTTC
clone_size: NA; j_call: TRBJ1-3; d_call: NA; v_call: TRBV6-1; cdr3_length: 17; cdr3_aa: CASRLTQQGLNGNTIYF; cdr3_nt: TGTGCCAGCAGACTCACTCAACAGGGTTTGAACGGAAACACCATATATTTT